A selection of T cell receptor beta chains follows, all from one sample in a study of blood T cell repertoires in COVID-19. Assay used: immunoSEQ multiplex PCR; TCRdb lists only in-frame clones, some missing. The data contain about 110,000 clones, about 88% of them singletons. Sequencing used peripheral blood. These receptors were collected from a woman in her 70s who had recovered from COVID-19. Both conserved end residues are part of each CDR3.

j_gene	v_gene	CDR3aa
TRBJ1-1	TRBV6-2/TRBV6-3	CASSYLGYGTEAFF
TRBJ2-7	TRBV6-4	CARAGRYEQYF
TRBJ2-7	TRBV18	CATSGSGYEQYF
TRBJ2-7	TRBV5-4	CASSSGLAAYEQYF
TRBJ2-7	TRBV6-5	CASRHDSYEQYF
TRBJ1-3	TRBV19	CASSRASGNTIYF
TRBJ1-2	TRBV6-5	CASSYQPSTGYGYTF
TRBJ2-2	TRBV5-1	CASSLSESNTGELFF
TRBJ1-1	TRBV6-2/TRBV6-3	CASSPMNTEAFF
TRBJ2-7	TRBV6-2/TRBV6-3	CASSRDRGYEQYF
TRBJ1-1	TRBV19	CASSTGQGEAFF
TRBJ2-7	TRBV6-1	CASSLSGAGEQYF
TRBJ2-2	TRBV6-5	CASSRVAGELFF
TRBJ2-3	TRBV5-1	CASSLGAPDTQYF
TRBJ2-3	TRBV7-2	CASSTRTSGGTDTQYF
TRBJ1-2	TRBV5-6	CASSPSPGQGIYGYTF
TRBJ2-3	TRBV4-3	CASSYQAGGDTQYF
TRBJ2-5	TRBV4-2	CASSLVAGTQETQYF
TRBJ2-7	TRBV11-2	CASRHLGGAGSYEQYF
TRBJ1-2	TRBV6-5	CASSYSRGRGHGYTF
TRBJ2-6	TRBV6-2/TRBV6-3	CASSYTGVISGANVLTF